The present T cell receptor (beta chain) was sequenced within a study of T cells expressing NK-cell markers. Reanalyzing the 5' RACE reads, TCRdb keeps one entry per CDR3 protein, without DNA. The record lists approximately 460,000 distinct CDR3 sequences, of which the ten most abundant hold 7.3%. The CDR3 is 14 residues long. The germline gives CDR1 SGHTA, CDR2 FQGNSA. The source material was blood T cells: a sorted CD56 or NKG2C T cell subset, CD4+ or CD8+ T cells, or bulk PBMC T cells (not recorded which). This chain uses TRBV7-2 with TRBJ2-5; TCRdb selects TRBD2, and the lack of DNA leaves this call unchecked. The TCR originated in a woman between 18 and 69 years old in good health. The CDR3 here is CASSFRLAEETQYF.